This record concerns one TCR beta chain sequence. Its antigen is unidentified. This sample is drawn from a study of type 1 and type 2 diabetes patients. V dropped 3 bases and J dropped 1 base, with 8 bases sitting between them. The CDR3 is 14 residues long. Germline CDR1 reads MRHNA; CDR2 reads SNTAGT. Overall study findings and caveats: Highly-expanded CD4+ clones were few in type 2 diabetes, median one, approximately 3.9% of reads. Some expanded clones seen only in T1D might occur in additional T2D or control samples.

Genomic DNA was the PCR template. A primer set of 30 forward and 13 reverse primers amplified the CDR3. TCRdb redid the calling of the multiplex PCR reads with MiXCR, one entry per CDR3 protein. The data show 250,000 to 300,000 distinct CDR3 sequences, roughly 50% seen once. This chain links TRBV6-4 with TRBJ2-3; D ambiguous. This clonotype was obtained from a man between 18 and 29 years old with type 2 diabetes. The source material was peripheral blood mononuclear cells (PBMCs). The CDR3 is CASSEGLGTDTQYF. For the CDR3, the DNA is TGTGCCAGCAGTGAAGGGTTGGGCACAGATACGCAGTATTTT.